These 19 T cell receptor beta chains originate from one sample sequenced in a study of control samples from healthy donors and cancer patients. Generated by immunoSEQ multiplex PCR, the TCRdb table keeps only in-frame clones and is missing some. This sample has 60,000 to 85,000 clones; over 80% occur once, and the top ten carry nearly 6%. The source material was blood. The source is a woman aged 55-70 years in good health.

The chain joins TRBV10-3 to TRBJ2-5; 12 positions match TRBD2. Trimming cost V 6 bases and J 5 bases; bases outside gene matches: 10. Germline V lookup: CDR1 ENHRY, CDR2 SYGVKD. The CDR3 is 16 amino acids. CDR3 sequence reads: CAISRTSGAGGETQYF. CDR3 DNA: TGTGCCATCAGCCGGACTAGCGGGGCAGGGGGGGAGACCCAGTACTTC.

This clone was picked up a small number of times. The CDR3: CASSGEGPTNYGYTF. For the CDR3, the DNA is TGCGCCAGCAGCGGGGAGGGACCCACTAACTATGGCTACACCTTC. The V call is TRBV5-1, the J call TRBJ1-2; tentative D call: TRBD1 (5 bases). The CDR3 totals 15 residues. CDR1 and CDR2 from the germline V gene are SGHRS and YFSETQ. The ends were cut back, 4 bases at V and 0 bases at J, with 13 bases in the middle.

Here the CDR3 reads CASSLRTSGYNEQFF. For the CDR3, the DNA is TGTGCCAGCAGTTTAAGGACTAGCGGTTACAATGAGCAGTTCTTC. The V call is TRBV27, the J call TRBJ2-1, with TRBD2 matching 10 bases. Trimming removed 2 bases from V and 4 bases from J; junction bases left unmatched: 2. CDR1 and CDR2 (germline): MNHEY, SMNVEV (reference sequence). This CDR3 has 15 residues.

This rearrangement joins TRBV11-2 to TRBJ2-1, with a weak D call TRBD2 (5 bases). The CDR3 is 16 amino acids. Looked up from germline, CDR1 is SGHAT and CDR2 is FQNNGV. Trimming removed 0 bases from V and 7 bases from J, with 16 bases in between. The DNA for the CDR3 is TGTGCCAGCAGCTTAGATGACCCCAAATCGGGGAATGAGCAGTTCTTC. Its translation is CASSLDDPKSGNEQFF.

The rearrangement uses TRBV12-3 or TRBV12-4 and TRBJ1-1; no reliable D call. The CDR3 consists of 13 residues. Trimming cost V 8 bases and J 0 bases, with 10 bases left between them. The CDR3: CASSGVLNTEAFF. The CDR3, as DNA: TGTGCCAGCTCTGGCGTGCTGAACACTGAAGCTTTCTTT.

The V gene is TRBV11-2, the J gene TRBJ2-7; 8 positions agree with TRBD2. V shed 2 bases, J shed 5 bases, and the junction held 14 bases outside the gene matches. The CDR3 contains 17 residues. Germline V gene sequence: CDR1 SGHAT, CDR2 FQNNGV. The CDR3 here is CASSLSFPLAGLDEQYF. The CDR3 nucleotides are TGTGCCAGCAGCTTATCTTTTCCCCTAGCGGGTCTCGACGAGCAGTACTTC.

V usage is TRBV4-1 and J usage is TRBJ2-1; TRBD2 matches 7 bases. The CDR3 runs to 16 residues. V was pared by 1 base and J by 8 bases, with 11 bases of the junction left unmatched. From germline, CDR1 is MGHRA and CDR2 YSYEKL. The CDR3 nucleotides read TGCGCCAGCAGCCAAGCTGAGTCCGGCGGGAGCTATGAGCAGTTCTTC. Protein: CASSQAESGGSYEQFF.

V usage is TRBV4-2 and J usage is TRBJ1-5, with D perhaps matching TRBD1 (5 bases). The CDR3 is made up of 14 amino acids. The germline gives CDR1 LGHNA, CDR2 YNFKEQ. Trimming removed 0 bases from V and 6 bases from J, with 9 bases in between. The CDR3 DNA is TGTGCCAGCAGCCAAGAGTTTGGGGGTCAGCCCCAGCATTTT. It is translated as CASSQEFGGQPQHF.

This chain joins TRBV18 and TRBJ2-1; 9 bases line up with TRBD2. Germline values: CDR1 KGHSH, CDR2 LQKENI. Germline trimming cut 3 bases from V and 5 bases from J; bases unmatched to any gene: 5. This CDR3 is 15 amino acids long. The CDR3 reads CASSPRGGGDNEQFF. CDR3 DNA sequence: TGTGCCAGCTCACCCCGGGGCGGGGGGGACAATGAGCAGTTCTTC.

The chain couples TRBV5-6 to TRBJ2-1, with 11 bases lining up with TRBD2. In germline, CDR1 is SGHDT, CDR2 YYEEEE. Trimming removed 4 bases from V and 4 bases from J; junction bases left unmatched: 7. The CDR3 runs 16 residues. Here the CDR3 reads CASSGTSGGLYNEQFF. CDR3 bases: TGTGCCAGCAGCGGGACTAGCGGAGGCCTTTACAATGAGCAGTTCTTC.

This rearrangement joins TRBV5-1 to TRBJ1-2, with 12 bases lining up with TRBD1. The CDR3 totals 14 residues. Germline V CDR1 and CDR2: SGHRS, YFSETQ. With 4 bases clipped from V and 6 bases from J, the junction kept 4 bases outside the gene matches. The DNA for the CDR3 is TGCGCCAGCAGCCAGGGACAGGGGGCAGATGGCTACACCTTC. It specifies CASSQGQGADGYTF.

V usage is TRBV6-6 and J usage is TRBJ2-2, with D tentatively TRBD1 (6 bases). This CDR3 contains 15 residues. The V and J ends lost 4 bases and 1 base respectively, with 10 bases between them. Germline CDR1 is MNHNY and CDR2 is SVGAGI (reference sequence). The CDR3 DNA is TGTGCCAGCAGTTTCCTGACAGGGAACACCGGGGAGCTGTTTTTT. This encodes CASSFLTGNTGELFF.

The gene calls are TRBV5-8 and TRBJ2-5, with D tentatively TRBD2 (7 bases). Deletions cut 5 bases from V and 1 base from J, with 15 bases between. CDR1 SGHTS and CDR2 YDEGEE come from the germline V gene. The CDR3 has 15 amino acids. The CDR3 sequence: CASRIWGGFQETQYF. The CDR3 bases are TGTGCCAGCAGGATTTGGGGGGGCTTCCAAGAGACCCAGTACTTC. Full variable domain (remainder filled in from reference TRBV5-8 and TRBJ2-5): EAGVTQSPTHLIKTRGQQATLRCSPISGHTSVYWYQQALGLGLQFLLWYDEGEERNRGNFPPRFSGRQFPNYSSELNVNALELEDSALYLCASRIWGGFQETQYFGPGTRLLVL.

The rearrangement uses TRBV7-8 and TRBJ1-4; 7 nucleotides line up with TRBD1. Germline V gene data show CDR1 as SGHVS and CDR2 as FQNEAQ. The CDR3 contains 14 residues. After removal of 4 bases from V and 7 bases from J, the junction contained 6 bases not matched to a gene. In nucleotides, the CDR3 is TGTGCCAGCAGCTCATACGACAGGGCTGAAAAACTGTTTTTT. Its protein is CASSSYDRAEKLFF.

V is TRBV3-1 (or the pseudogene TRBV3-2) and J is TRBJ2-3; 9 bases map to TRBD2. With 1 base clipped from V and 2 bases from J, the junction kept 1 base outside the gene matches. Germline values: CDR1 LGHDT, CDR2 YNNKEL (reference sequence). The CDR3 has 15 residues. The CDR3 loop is CASSQGTSVTDTQYF. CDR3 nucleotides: TGTGCCAGCAGCCAAGGGACTAGCGTCACAGATACGCAGTATTTT.

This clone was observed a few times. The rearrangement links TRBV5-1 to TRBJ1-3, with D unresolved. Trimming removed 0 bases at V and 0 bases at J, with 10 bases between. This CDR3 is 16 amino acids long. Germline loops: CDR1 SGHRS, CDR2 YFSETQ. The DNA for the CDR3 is TGCGCCAGCAGCTTGGAGGTCAGAAACTCTGGAAACACCATATATTTT. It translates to CASSLEVRNSGNTIYF.

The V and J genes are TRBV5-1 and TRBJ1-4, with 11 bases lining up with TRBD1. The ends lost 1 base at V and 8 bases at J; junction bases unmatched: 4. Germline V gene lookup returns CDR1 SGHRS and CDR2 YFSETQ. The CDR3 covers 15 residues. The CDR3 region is CASSLSGQGAEKLFF. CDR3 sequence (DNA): TGCGCCAGCAGCTTGAGTGGACAGGGGGCGGAAAAACTGTTTTTT.

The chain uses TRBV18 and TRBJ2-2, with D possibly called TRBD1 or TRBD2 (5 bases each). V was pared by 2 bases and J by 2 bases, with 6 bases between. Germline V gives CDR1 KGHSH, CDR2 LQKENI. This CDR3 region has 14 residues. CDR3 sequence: CASSPGTNTGELFF. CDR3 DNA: TGTGCCAGCTCACCAGGGACCAACACCGGGGAGCTGTTTTTT.

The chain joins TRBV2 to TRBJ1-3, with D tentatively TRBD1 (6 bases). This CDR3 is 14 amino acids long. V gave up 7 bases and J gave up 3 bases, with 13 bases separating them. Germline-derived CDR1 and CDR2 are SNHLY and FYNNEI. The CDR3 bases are TGTGCCAGCACTACAGGGTTTAGTGGAAACACCATATATTTT. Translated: CASTTGFSGNTIYF.